This entry features one T cell receptor (beta chain) sequence. Its antigen has not been determined. No base-level quality is on record; no much larger clone is a single base apart. The germline V gene (reference sequence) provides CDR1 SEHNR and CDR2 FQNEAQ. V is pruned by 0 bases and J by 10 bases, leaving 6 bases of the junction without a gene match. The CDR3 starts with the cysteine, ends with the phenylalanine, and has 15 residues. Only the CDR3 part of the read is kept: 45 bases, read in frame from the first base. The immunoSEQ Assay, a bias-controlled multiplex PCR, was used to amplify TCRbeta CDR3 regions from genomic DNA. In the original analysis: The number of nucleated cells in each sample was estimated from the amplification of reference gene primers within the assay. To quantify the absolute abundance of each unique TCRbeta CDR3 rearrangement, sequence reads were collapsed and filtered. For each sample, productive Simpson clonality was calculated by taking the square root of Simpson's diversity index across productive rearrangements. This immuneACCESS table, as held by TCRdb, lists in-frame sequences with V and J called but not all clones. Of the missing ones, under half trace to an unresolved V gene in checked studies; the others have no known cause. That table supplies the V and J calls and clone size; D and trimming were determined from the DNA. A total of approximately 480,000 clones appear in this sample, about 85% of them only once. 0.7% of the sample lies in the top ten.

The data are from a study of blood T cell repertoires in COVID-19 (TCRdb year 2020). Some background on the complete study: The collaborator samples originated in the United States, Italy and Spain and spanned the acute and convalescent phases of COVID-19. The prospective study material was composed of cDNA or gDNA derived from T cells, B-cell-depleted T cells, or PBMCs. Deeply sampled blood TCRbeta repertoires from subjects exposed to, actively infected with, or recovered from COVID-19 were included in the dataset. A freely available public database, intended as a resource for researchers studying the immune response to SARS-CoV-2, is where the repertoires were released. The samples were drawn from two sources: the first 160 participants of the ongoing ImmuneRACE study, and 950 to 1,500 subjects contributed by 6 global collaborators. Sample metadata almost always included a de-identified subject ID, COVID-19 status, age in years and sex. Where available, HLA class I and class II types were taken from metadata supplied by the sample provider and were not determined by assay-based typing. Overall study outcomes, separate from this receptor: Clinical and demographic metadata were provided uncurated, with the amount varying by source and participant.

In the prospective study, participants were about 18 to 95 years old, resided in about two dozen geographic areas of the United States, and were enrolled through a virtual design. In the prospective study, cohorts were assigned on the basis of participant-reported clinical history obtained from a screening survey and a study questionnaire. ImmuneRACE Cohort 3 recovered participants were defined by two consecutive negative NP/OP PCR tests, healthcare professional clearance, or symptom resolution. In the prospective study, whole blood, serum and a nasopharyngeal or oropharyngeal swab were collected from each participant by mobile phlebotomists. Prospective study participants could optionally give additional blood draws and questionnaires over an approximately two-month period. Before DNA extraction, blood samples from the prospective study were shipped at room temperature or frozen.

Recombination linked TRBV7-9 to TRBJ2-1, with 10 bases matching TRBD2. The TCR was taken from a woman aged 18-29 years who had recovered from COVID-19. What was sequenced was PBMCs or T cells enriched from blood (not recorded which). The CDR3 here reads CASSLASGGVEEQFF. Here is the DNA: TGTGCCAGCAGCTTAGCGAGCGGGGGGGTAGAAGAGCAGTTCTTC. The variable domain in full, with residues beyond the CDR3 obtained from the reference TRBV7-9 and TRBJ2-1 genes, is DTGVSQNPRHKITKRGQNVTFRCDPISEHNRLYWYRQTLGQGPEFLTYFQNEAQLEKSRLLSDRFSAERPKGSFSTLEIQRTEQGDSAMYLCASSLASGGVEEQFFGPGTRLTVL.